This TCR beta chain was captured in a study of CD8 T cells in ankylosing spondylitis. The TCR beta libraries were generated through quantitative 5'-RACE incorporating molecular barcodes. TCRdb passed the 5' RACE reads through MiXCR, listing each CDR3 protein once. The sample includes fewer than 500,000 distinct CDR3 sequences, 20% to 30% of them seen just once. CDR3 size: 14 residues. With 7 bases removed from V and 0 bases from J, the gap between germline ends came to 12 bases. About this clonotype itself: Its target is unknown.

Findings and limits, study-wide: Ankylosing spondylitis blood appeared to be characterized by a TCR beta motif of several highly homologous variants. Disease-associated clones were reportedly significantly overrepresented in matched ankylosing spondylitis synovial fluid.

Sequenced input: blood, either unsorted or a sorted T cell fraction (not recorded which). This sequence originates from a male donor with ankylosing spondylitis. The chain carries TRBV12-3 or TRBV12-4 and TRBJ1-2; possible D gene TRBD1, 6 bases. In DNA, the CDR3 is TGTGCCAGCACCACGACAGGTCCTAACTATGGCTACACCTTC. Amino acid sequence: CASTTTGPNYGYTF.